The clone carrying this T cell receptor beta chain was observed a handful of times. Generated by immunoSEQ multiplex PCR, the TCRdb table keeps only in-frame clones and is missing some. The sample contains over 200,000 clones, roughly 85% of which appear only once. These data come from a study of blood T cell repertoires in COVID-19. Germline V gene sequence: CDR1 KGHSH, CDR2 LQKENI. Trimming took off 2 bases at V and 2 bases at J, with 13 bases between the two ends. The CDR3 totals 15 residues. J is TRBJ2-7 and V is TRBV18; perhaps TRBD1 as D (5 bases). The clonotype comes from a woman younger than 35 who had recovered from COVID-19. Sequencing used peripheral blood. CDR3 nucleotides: TGTGCCAGCTCACCATGGCGTCAGGGAACCTACGAGCAGTACTTC. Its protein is CASSPWRQGTYEQYF.